This TCR beta chain was sequenced for a study of Graves' ophthalmopathy and Graves' hyperthyroidism. Amplification from RNA transcripts yielded the TCR beta CDR3 regions. First-round RT-PCR relied on HTBI primers, and a second-round multiplex PCR came next. TCRdb fed the multiplex PCR reads into MiXCR, producing one record per CDR3 protein. Of 300,000 to 450,000 distinct CDR3 sequences listed, about 17% were seen once; the top ten hold roughly 2.3%. CDR1 and CDR2 (germline): KGHSH, LQKENI. The V segment lost 4 bases and the J segment 4 bases; nucleotides outside the gene matches: 18. The CDR3 length is 19 residues. Clinical symptoms and serum thyroxine were used for diagnosis; TRAb, thyroid ultrasound and orbital computed tomography were also relied on.

The sequenced material came from peripheral blood. This TCR came from an adult woman with stable Graves' hyperthyroidism. This rearrangement joins TRBV18 to TRBJ2-7; 11 bases are a match to TRBD1. The CDR3 loop is CASSHGTGGTAGATYEQYF. CDR3 bases: TGTGCCAGCTCACACGGGACAGGGGGAACAGCGGGAGCTACATACGAGCAGTACTTC.